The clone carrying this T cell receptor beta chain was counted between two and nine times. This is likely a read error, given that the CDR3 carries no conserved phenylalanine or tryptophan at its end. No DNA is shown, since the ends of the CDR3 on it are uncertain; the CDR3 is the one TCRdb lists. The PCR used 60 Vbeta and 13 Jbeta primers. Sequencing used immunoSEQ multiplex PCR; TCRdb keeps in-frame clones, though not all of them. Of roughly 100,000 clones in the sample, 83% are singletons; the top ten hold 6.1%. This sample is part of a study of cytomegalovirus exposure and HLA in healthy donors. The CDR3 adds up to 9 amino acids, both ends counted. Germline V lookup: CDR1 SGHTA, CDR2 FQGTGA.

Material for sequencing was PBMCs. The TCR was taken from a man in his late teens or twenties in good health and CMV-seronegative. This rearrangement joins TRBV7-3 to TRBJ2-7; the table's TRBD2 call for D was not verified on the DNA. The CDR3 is CASSLVLAG.